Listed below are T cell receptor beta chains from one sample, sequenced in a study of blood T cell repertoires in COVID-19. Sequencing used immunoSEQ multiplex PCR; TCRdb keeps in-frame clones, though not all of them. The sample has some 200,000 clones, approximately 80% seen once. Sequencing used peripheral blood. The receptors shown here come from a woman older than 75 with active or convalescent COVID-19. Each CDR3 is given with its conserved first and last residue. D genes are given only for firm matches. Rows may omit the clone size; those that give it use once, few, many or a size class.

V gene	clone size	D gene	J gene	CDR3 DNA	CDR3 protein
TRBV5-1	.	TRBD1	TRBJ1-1	TGCGCCAGCAGCTTGACGAAGGGGGCATACACTGAAGCTTTCTTT	CASSLTKGAYTEAFF
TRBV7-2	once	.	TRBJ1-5	TGTGCCAGCAGCGGGGCCCAAGTTATGCAGCCCCAGCATTTT	CASSGAQVMQPQHF
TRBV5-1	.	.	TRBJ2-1	TGCGCCAGCAGCGTCGAGAGGGGGGGCCCGGTGCAGTTCTTC	CASSVERGGPVQFF
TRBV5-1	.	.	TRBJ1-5	TGCGCCAGCAGCCCATCAACAGGGAGCAATCAGCCCCAGCATTTT	CASSPSTGSNQPQHF
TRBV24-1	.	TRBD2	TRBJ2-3	TGTGCCACCGGCGGGGGGGCTCGAGATACGCAGTATTTT	CATGGGARDTQYF
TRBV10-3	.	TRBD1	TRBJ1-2	TGTGCCATCAGTGATAAGGGGACAGACTATGGCTACACCTTC	CAISDKGTDYGYTF
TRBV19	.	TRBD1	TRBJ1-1	TGTGCCAGTAGTTACGATGACAGGGTAGGCACTGAAGCTTTCTTT	CASSYDDRVGTEAFF
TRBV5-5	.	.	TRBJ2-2	TGTGCCAGCAGCTTGCGTCAGAGACAGGACACCGGGGAGCTGTTTTTT	CASSLRQRQDTGELFF
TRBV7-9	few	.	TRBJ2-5	TGTGCCAGCAGCTTCACAGAAGAGACCCAGTACTTC	CASSFTEETQYF
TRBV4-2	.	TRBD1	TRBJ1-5	TGTGCCAGCAGCCAAGCAGGGACAGGGGGTCAGCCCCAGCATTTT	CASSQAGTGGQPQHF
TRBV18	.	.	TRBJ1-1	TGTGCCAGCTCACGGGACACCTATGAAGCTTTCTTT	CASSRDTYEAFF
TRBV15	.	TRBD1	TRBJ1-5	TGTGCCACCAGTAGGGACAGAGATCAGCCCCAGCATTTT	CATSRDRDQPQHF
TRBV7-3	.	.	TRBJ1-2	TGTGCCAGCAGCGCCGGAGGATCTAACTATGGCTACACCTTC	CASSAGGSNYGYTF
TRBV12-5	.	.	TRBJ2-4	TGTGCTAGTGGTTTGGGCGGAGCTAACGACATTCAGTACTTC	CASGLGGANDIQYF
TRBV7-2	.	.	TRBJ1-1	TGTGCCAGCAGCTCCAGGGTTGAGAGCACTGAAGCTTTCTTT	CASSSRVESTEAFF
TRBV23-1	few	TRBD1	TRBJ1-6	TGCGCCAGCAGTCAACAGGGGGAGGCGCTATCACCCCTCCACTTT	CASSQQGEALSPLHF
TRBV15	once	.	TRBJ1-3	TGTGCCACCAGCAGAGACGAGGGAAACACCATATATTTT	CATSRDEGNTIYF
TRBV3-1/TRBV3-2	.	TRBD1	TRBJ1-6	TGTGCCAGCAGCCCTAGGGACAGGGGGATTTCACCCCTCCACTTT	CASSPRDRGISPLHF
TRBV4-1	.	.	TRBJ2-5	TGCGCCAGCAGCCAAGATGGGGCCGTCGTGGAGACCCAGTACTTC	CASSQDGAVVETQYF
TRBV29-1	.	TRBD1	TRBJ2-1	TGCAGCGTTGAAGGACAGGGGTACAATGAGCAGTTCTTC	CSVEGQGYNEQFF
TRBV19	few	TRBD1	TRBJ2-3	TGTGCCAGTAGGTCTGGGACAGCCACAGATACGCAGTATTTT	CASRSGTATDTQYF
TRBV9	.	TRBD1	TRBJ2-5	TGTGCCAGCAGCGTAGATGGGACAGGGATACAAGAGACCCAGTACTTC	CASSVDGTGIQETQYF
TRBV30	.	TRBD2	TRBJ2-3	TGTGCCTGTGCCCCCAGCGGGAAACCCACAGATACGCAGTATTTT	CACAPSGKPTDTQYF
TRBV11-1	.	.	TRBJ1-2	TGTGCCAGCAGCTTAAGTACAGGGAAAATCTATGGCTACACCTTC	CASSLSTGKIYGYTF
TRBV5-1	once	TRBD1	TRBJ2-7	TGCGCCAGCAGCCAGGGACAGGGCGCCTACGAGCAGTACTTC	CASSQGQGAYEQYF
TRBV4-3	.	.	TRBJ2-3	TGCGCCAGCAGCGGGCGGGGACGCACAGATACGCAGTATTTT	CASSGRGRTDTQYF
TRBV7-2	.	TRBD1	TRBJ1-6	TGTGCCAGCAGCTTAGTTGGACAGGGGGGATCACCCCTCCACTTT	CASSLVGQGGSPLHF
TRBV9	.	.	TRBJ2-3	TGTGCCAGCAGCGTAGGAACAGCAGATATCACAGATACGCAGTATTTT	CASSVGTADITDTQYF
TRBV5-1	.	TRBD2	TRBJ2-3	TGCGCCAGCAGCTTGGGGGAGGGATTCAGCACAGATACGCAGTATTTT	CASSLGEGFSTDTQYF
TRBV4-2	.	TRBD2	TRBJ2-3	TGTGCCAGCAGCCAGAGTCCTAGCGGAAGCACAGATACGCAGTATTTT	CASSQSPSGSTDTQYF
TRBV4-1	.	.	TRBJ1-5	TGCGCCAGCAGCCAGGGGGCCAGGGGAGAAGGCAATCAGCCCCAGCATTTT	CASSQGARGEGNQPQHF